This T cell receptor beta chain was captured in a study of blood T cell repertoires in COVID-19 (dated by TCRdb to the early 2020s). A note on the overall study: Samples covering the acute and convalescent phases of COVID-19 were provided by collaborators in the United States, Italy and Spain. The material from the prospective study consisted of cDNA or gDNA derived from T cells, B-cell-depleted T cells, or PBMCs. Deeply sampled blood TCRbeta repertoires from subjects exposed to, actively infected with, or recovered from COVID-19 were included in the dataset. A freely available public database, intended as a resource for researchers studying the immune response to SARS-CoV-2, is where the repertoires were released. The samples were drawn from the first 160 participants of the ongoing ImmuneRACE study and from under 1,500 subjects provided by 6 global collaborators. The sample metadata nearly always contained a de-identified subject ID, COVID-19 status, age in years and sex. HLA class I and class II types, where available, came from metadata supplied by the sample provider rather than from assay-based typing.

The immunoSEQ Assay, a bias-controlled multiplex PCR, was used to amplify TCRbeta CDR3 regions from genomic DNA. Regarding the original processing steps: The number of nucleated cells in each sample was estimated by amplification of reference gene primers within the assay. To quantify the absolute abundance of each unique TCRbeta CDR3 rearrangement, sequence reads were collapsed and filtered. For each sample, productive Simpson clonality was calculated by taking the square root of Simpson's diversity index across productive rearrangements. TCRdb retrieved this table from immuneACCESS and kept in-frame rearrangements only. Not all clones are present; in checked studies, unresolved V genes account for under half, and no reason is known for the remainder. The V and J calls and clone size were taken over from that table, and D and trimming were inferred from the DNA. This sample has some 30,000 clones in its table, and over 85% of those were observed once. 7.5% to 8.5% of the sample goes to the ten largest clones.

Whole blood was collected in K2EDTA tubes by collaborating institutions according to the institutions' own protocols. Collaborator samples were shipped for TCRbeta analysis as frozen whole blood, isolated PBMCs, or DNA extracted from either sample type. General findings and caveats noted by the study authors: Clinical and demographic metadata were provided uncurated, with the amount varying by source and participant.

For CDR1 and CDR2, the germline V gene lists SGDLS and YYNGEE. V loses 4 bases of germline sequence and J loses 0 bases, and the interval between the two ends is 11 bases. From cysteine to phenylalanine, the CDR3 is 15 amino acids long. Only the CDR3 DNA is retained, 45 bases long and in frame from the first base. In regard to this clone: Its binding antigen is unknown. Per-nucleotide qualities are absent, and no much larger clonotype sits a single base away.

The chain uses TRBV9 and TRBJ2-1; matching of 5 bases hints at TRBD2 as the D gene. Material: peripheral blood. This TCR was sampled from a man between 65 and 85 years old with active or convalescent COVID-19. Here is the DNA: TGTGCCAGCAGCCGCAGCGGTCCCTCCTACAATGAGCAGTTCTTC. Translation gives CASSRSGPSYNEQFF.